The rows below give T cell receptor beta chains drawn from one sample of a study of OX40 agonist ivuxolimab in advanced cancers. This table comes from immunoSEQ multiplex PCR, and its TCRdb copy is limited to in-frame clones, with some not included. The sample records approximately 82,000 clones, around 85% being singletons. The sample was CD4+ or CD8+ T cells sorted from blood, taken in a trial of the OX40 agonist ivuxolimab. Receptors were obtained from an adult with an advanced solid tumor such as melanoma, head and neck, liver or kidney cancer. Each CDR3 is given with its conserved first and last residue. The order of the fields is V gene, D gene, clone size, CDR3 protein. A D gene is named only where the DNA matches it firmly. For some rows the clone size is stated as once, few or many, or as a class when expanded; others skip it.

TRBV4-3 | TRBD1 | - | CASSLSRTGQETQYF
TRBV10-2 | TRBD2 | - | CASSDERGGRISEQFF
TRBV29-1 | - | - | CSVYRDSGNTIYF
TRBV6-1 | TRBD1 | - | CASSEAGTGAAYGYTF
TRBV19 | TRBD1 | - | CASSMGQGSSPLHF
TRBV5-6 | - | - | CASSLWGRGNTIYF
TRBV6-5 | - | once | CASRGGFGEKLFF
TRBV7-6 | - | - | CASSPRGWPNDYGYTF
TRBV2 | - | - | CASSDKSGTNTGELFF
TRBV4-2 | - | - | CASSHGGTSNYGYTF
TRBV2 | - | once | CASSVVLATSQEKLFF
TRBV13 | - | - | CASSLGTDEQFF
TRBV9 | TRBD1 | - | CASSEGEGQGFREQYF
TRBV25-1 | - | - | CASSASRGREAFF
TRBV5-4 | - | - | CASSLDGQATDTQYF
TRBV29-1 | - | - | CSVVSGAGNTEAFF
TRBV28 | - | - | CASSLGSEQFF
TRBV10-1 | TRBD1 | - | CASSRDRFYNQPQHF
TRBV7-9 | TRBD1 | - | CASSLGGQGRSDTQYF
TRBV4-1 | - | once | CASSQVNRGYTF
TRBV11-2 | TRBD2 | - | CASSQSPGLADPSTDTQYF
TRBV29-1 | TRBD1 | - | CSVDPGQSNTEAFF
TRBV7-2 | TRBD1 | - | CASSLVTGGGSDTQYF
TRBV7-4 | TRBD1 | - | CASNQGDPNTGELFF
TRBV10-2 | - | - | CASSEWGVETQYF
TRBV10-3 | - | - | CAISEMAGTKNTEAFF
TRBV5-1 | TRBD1 | - | CASSLSTGRSSPLHF
TRBV9 | - | - | CASSPRTGMNTEAFF
TRBV9 | - | - | CASRGGYRNTGELFF
TRBV5-4 | - | - | CASSPDTYGYTF
TRBV5-1 | TRBD1 | - | CASSLDGQGNTGELFF
TRBV5-1 | TRBD2 | few | CASSPLAGRYNEQFF
TRBV30 | - | - | CAWSVTGYGYTF
TRBV5-4 | TRBD1 | - | CASLKTGAGNTGELFF
TRBV6-1 | - | - | CASSEAGTGGEPQHF
TRBV5-4 | - | - | CASSLGGSQGNYGYTF
TRBV5-1 | - | - | CASSLSGAITDTQYF
TRBV6-6 | TRBD2 | - | CASRFLAGVGYEQYF
TRBV5-1 | TRBD1 | - | CASSGGQHNYGYTF
TRBV27 | - | once | CASSNRISEKLFF
TRBV7-2 | - | - | CASSLGPAEGQPQHF
TRBV28 | - | - | CASSLFGREQYF
TRBV5-1 | - | - | CASSRQSGNTGELFF
TRBV18 | TRBD1 | - | CASSPTQGDTGELFF
TRBV7-2 | TRBD2 | - | CASSLRAGDTDTQYF
TRBV10-3 | TRBD1 | - | CASKATGGTDTQYF
TRBV29-1 | TRBD1 | once | CSARTGDEKLFF
TRBV5-5 | - | few | CASSLLVIGQKKLFF
TRBV18 | TRBD1 | - | CASSLYIPGQGDGYTF